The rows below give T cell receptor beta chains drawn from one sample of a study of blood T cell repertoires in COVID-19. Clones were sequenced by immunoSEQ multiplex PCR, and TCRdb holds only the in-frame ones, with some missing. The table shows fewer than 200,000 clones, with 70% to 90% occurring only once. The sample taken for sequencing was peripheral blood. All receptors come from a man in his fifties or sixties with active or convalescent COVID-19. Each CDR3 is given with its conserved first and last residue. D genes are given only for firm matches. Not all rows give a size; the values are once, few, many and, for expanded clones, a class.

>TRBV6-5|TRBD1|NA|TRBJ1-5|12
CASRTGVQPQHF
TGTGCCAGCAGAACAGGGGTTCAGCCCCAGCATTTT
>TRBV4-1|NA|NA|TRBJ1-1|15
CASSQGGSRNTEAFF
TGCGCCAGCAGCCAAGGAGGCAGTAGGAACACTGAAGCTTTCTTT
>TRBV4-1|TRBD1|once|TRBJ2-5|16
CASSQTGTGGRETQYF
TGCGCCAGCAGCCAAACCGGGACAGGGGGCCGGGAGACCCAGTACTTC
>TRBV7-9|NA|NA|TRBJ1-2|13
CATEEGSSYGYTF
TGTGCCACCGAGGAGGGGTCGAGCTATGGCTACACCTTC
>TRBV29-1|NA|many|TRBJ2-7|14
CSVRGGLSSYEQYF
TGCAGCGTTCGCGGTGGACTTAGCTCCTACGAGCAGTACTTC
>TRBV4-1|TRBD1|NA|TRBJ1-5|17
CASSQDPARGFVQPQHF
TGCGCCAGCAGCCAAGATCCCGCCAGGGGGTTTGTTCAGCCCCAGCATTTT
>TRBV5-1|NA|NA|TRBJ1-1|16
CASSLVAGALNTEAFF
TGCGCCAGCAGCTTGGTGGCAGGGGCCCTGAACACTGAAGCTTTCTTT
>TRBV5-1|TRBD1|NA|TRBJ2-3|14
CASSFRQGTDTQYF
TGCGCCAGCAGCTTTCGACAGGGGACAGATACGCAGTATTTT
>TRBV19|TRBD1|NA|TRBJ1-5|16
CASSIVWTGPNQPQHF
TGTGCCAGTAGTATAGTCTGGACAGGGCCCAATCAGCCCCAGCATTTT
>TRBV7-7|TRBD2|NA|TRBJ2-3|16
CASSLASGGGTDTQYF
TGTGCCAGCAGCTTAGCTAGCGGGGGAGGCACAGATACGCAGTATTTT
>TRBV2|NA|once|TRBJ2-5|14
CASSGRQGQETQYF
TGTGCCAGCAGTGGACGACAAGGCCAAGAGACCCAGTACTTC
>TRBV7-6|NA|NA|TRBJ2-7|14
CASSLGLFAYEQYF
TGTGCCAGCAGCTTAGGACTATTCGCCTACGAGCAGTACTTC
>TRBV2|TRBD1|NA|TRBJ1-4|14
CASSARTGDEKLFF
TGTGCCAGCAGTGCCCGGACAGGGGATGAAAAACTGTTTTTT
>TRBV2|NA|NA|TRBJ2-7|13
CASIYRAKNEQYF
TGTGCCAGCATCTACAGGGCAAAGAACGAGCAGTACTTC
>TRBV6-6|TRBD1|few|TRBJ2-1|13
CASNDRVYNEQFF
TGTGCCAGCAATGACAGGGTGTACAATGAGCAGTTCTTC
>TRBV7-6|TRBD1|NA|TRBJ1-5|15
CASSLTGAFLEAQHF
TGTGCCAGCAGCTTAACAGGGGCCTTTTTGGAAGCCCAGCATTTT
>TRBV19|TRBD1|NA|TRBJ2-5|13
CASRDRGGSTQYF
TGTGCCAGCCGGGACAGGGGGGGATCCACCCAGTACTTC
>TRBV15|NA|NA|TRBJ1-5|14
CATSRGLGGEAQHF
TGTGCCACCAGCAGAGGACTTGGTGGGGAGGCCCAGCATTTT
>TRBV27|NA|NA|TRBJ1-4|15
CASSRDRVSAEKLFF
TGTGCCAGCAGCCGAGACCGGGTGTCAGCGGAAAAACTGTTTTTT
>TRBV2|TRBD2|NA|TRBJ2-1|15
CASSEETSGLNEQFF
TGTGCCAGCAGTGAAGAGACTAGCGGGCTCAATGAGCAGTTCTTC
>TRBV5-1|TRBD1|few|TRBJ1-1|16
CASSWTGGFMNTEAFF
TGCGCCAGCAGCTGGACAGGGGGGTTTATGAACACTGAAGCTTTCTTT
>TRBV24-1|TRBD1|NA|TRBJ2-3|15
CATSGGQGRTDTQYF
TGTGCCACCAGTGGGGGACAGGGTCGCACAGATACGCAGTATTTT
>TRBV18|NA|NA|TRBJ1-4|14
CASSPSGTNEKLFF
TGTGCCAGCTCACCATCAGGAACTAATGAAAAACTGTTTTTT
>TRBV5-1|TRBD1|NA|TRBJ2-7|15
CASHEYGTGFGEQYF
TGCGCCTCCCATGAATACGGGACAGGGTTCGGCGAGCAGTACTTC
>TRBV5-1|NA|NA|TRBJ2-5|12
CASSYYQETQYF
TGCGCCAGCAGCTACTACCAAGAGACCCAGTACTTC
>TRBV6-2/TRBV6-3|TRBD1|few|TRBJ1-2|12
CASSYQGDGYTF
TGTGCCAGCAGTTATCAGGGGGATGGCTACACCTTC
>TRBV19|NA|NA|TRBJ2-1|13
CASSRDSEGEQFF
TGTGCCAGTAGTAGGGACTCGGAGGGTGAGCAGTTCTTC
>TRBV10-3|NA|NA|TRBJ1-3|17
CAIAPNSAGVGGNTIYF
TGTGCCATCGCCCCTAACTCTGCCGGAGTCGGTGGAAACACCATATATTTT
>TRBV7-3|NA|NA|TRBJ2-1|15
CASSLSGSGYNEQFF
TGTGCCAGCAGCTTAAGCGGGTCAGGCTACAATGAGCAGTTCTTC
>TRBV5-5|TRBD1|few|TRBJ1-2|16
CASSFGQGGGYYGYTF
TGTGCCAGCAGCTTCGGACAGGGAGGCGGCTATTATGGCTACACCTTC
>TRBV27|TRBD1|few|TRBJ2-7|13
CASSFSTGSEQYF
TGTGCCAGCAGTTTTTCGACAGGGTCCGAGCAGTACTTC
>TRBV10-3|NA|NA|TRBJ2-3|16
CAISGPAGEGTDTQYF
TGTGCCATCAGTGGTCCGGCAGGGGAAGGCACAGATACGCAGTATTTT
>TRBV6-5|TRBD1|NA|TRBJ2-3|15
CASITGTGSSRTQYF
TGTGCCAGCATAACCGGGACAGGGTCCTCTAGGACGCAGTATTTT
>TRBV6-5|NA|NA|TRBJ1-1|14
CASSSPPKGTEAFF
TGTGCCAGCAGTTCACCCCCAAAGGGGACTGAAGCTTTCTTT